This is a list of T cell receptor beta chains from one sample in a study of T-cell memory formation after mild COVID-19. TCRdb analysed the 5' RACE reads with MiXCR anew, one entry per CDR3 protein. Counted here are some 120,000 distinct CDR3 sequences, approximately 16% occurring once; the ten biggest clones make up approximately 13%. The specimen was PBMCs or a T cell subset sorted from them (not recorded which). The source is an adult woman who had mild COVID-19 (a few samples of this study predate the infection). Cell type and time point are not known. Each CDR3 is given with its conserved first and last residue. D genes are given only for firm matches. The size of a clone is reported for some rows only, either as once, few or many, or as a class for expanded clones.

DNA: TGTGCCACGAGCCCCTCCAGCTACGAGCAGTACTTC
CDR3: CATSPSSYEQYF
size: .
V: TRBV12-3/TRBV12-4
J: TRBJ2-7
D: .

DNA: TGCGCCAGCAGCCTTGGACTAGCGGATCAAGAGACCCAGTACTTC
CDR3: CASSLGLADQETQYF
size: few
V: TRBV4-3
J: TRBJ2-5
D: TRBD2

DNA: TGTGCCAGCAGTTCCTCCCCTTATCTCGGGACGCTGAGCTCCTACGAGCAGTACTTC
CDR3: CASSSSPYLGTLSSYEQYF
size: few
V: TRBV6-2/TRBV6-3
J: TRBJ2-7
D: .

DNA: TGCGCCAGCAGCTTGGTTGTGGGCAGCACAGATACGCAGTATTTT
CDR3: CASSLVVGSTDTQYF
size: few
V: TRBV5-1
J: TRBJ2-3
D: .

DNA: TGTGCCAGTAGCAGACCGCCGGGACTAGAAACCTACGAGCAGTACTTC
CDR3: CASSRPPGLETYEQYF
size: .
V: TRBV19
J: TRBJ2-7
D: TRBD2

DNA: TGCGCCAGCAGCCATGGACAGGGGGGACAAGAGACCCAGTACTTC
CDR3: CASSHGQGGQETQYF
size: few
V: TRBV4-1
J: TRBJ2-5
D: TRBD1

DNA: TGCGCCAGCAGCTTGCCCCTCAATAGACTTACCTACAATGAGCAGTTCTTC
CDR3: CASSLPLNRLTYNEQFF
size: few
V: TRBV5-1
J: TRBJ2-1
D: .

DNA: TGTGCCAGCAGTCCAGGGACAGGGGCTCAGCCCCAGCATTTT
CDR3: CASSPGTGAQPQHF
size: .
V: TRBV6-5
J: TRBJ1-5
D: TRBD1

DNA: TGCAGCGTTGACTTGGATACGCAGTATTTT
CDR3: CSVDLDTQYF
size: .
V: TRBV29-1
J: TRBJ2-3
D: .

DNA: TGCGCCAGCAGCTTGGCTGACAGGGCATTGGATGAGCAGTTCTTC
CDR3: CASSLADRALDEQFF
size: few
V: TRBV5-1
J: TRBJ2-1
D: TRBD1

DNA: TGTGCCAGCAGAGAAACTAGCGTAGATACGCAGTATTTT
CDR3: CASRETSVDTQYF
size: .
V: TRBV12-3/TRBV12-4
J: TRBJ2-3
D: TRBD2

DNA: TGTGCCAGCAGCCTAGGACTAGCGGCCACTCATGAGCAGTTCTTC
CDR3: CASSLGLAATHEQFF
size: many
V: TRBV7-3
J: TRBJ2-1
D: TRBD2

DNA: TGTGCCAGTAGTACCAAACTAGCGGGAGGTGCCAACGAGCAGTACTTC
CDR3: CASSTKLAGGANEQYF
size: few
V: TRBV19
J: TRBJ2-7
D: TRBD2

DNA: TGTGCCAGCAGCAAACAAAGGACCAAGGGGTACGAGCAGTACTTC
CDR3: CASSKQRTKGYEQYF
size: .
V: TRBV21-1
J: TRBJ2-7
D: .

DNA: TGTGCCAGCAGTTACGCACAGGCCATTCTTTTTTTC
CDR3: CASSYAQAILFF
size: few
V: TRBV6-6
J: TRBJ2-5
D: .

DNA: TGTGCCAGCAGCTCGCGACCGGGGCTTAAGAACACTGAAGCTTTCTTT
CDR3: CASSSRPGLKNTEAFF
size: .
V: TRBV7-2
J: TRBJ1-1
D: .

DNA: TGCAGCGTTGAATTCGATACGCAGTATTTT
CDR3: CSVEFDTQYF
size: .
V: TRBV29-1
J: TRBJ2-3
D: .

DNA: TGTGCCAGCAGCGGAGAGGGGAGCTCCTATAATTCACCCCTCCACTTT
CDR3: CASSGEGSSYNSPLHF
size: .
V: TRBV13
J: TRBJ1-6
D: .

DNA: TGTGCCACCAGACCGACTAGCGGCACCGGGGAGCTGTTTTTT
CDR3: CATRPTSGTGELFF
size: .
V: TRBV24-1
J: TRBJ2-2
D: TRBD2

DNA: TGCAGTGCCCCCGCTGAGGCCGGCAATGAGCAGTTCTTC
CDR3: CSAPAEAGNEQFF
size: .
V: TRBV20-1
J: TRBJ2-1
D: .

DNA: TGCGCCAGCAACGGAGGACAGGGCTACGAGCAGTACTTC
CDR3: CASNGGQGYEQYF
size: few
V: TRBV5-1
J: TRBJ2-7
D: TRBD1

DNA: TGTGCCAGCAGCTTTCCGGGGGACTATGGCTACACCTTC
CDR3: CASSFPGDYGYTF
size: .
V: TRBV5-6
J: TRBJ1-2
D: .

DNA: TGCAGCGTTGAAGGGGCGTTTCGGGAGAACCGCTTCTACAATGAGCAGTTCTTC
CDR3: CSVEGAFRENRFYNEQFF
size: few
V: TRBV29-1
J: TRBJ2-1
D: .

DNA: TGTGCCAGCAGTCAGCTAGCGGGCAATCGCGATGAGCAGTTCTTC
CDR3: CASSQLAGNRDEQFF
size: .
V: TRBV12-3/TRBV12-4
J: TRBJ2-1
D: TRBD2

DNA: TGTGCCAGCAGTCAAAATACGGGGGAGACCCAGTACTTC
CDR3: CASSQNTGETQYF
size: .
V: TRBV12-3/TRBV12-4
J: TRBJ2-5
D: .

DNA: TGCGCCAGCAGCTTGGGGCCGGTGAACACCGGGGAGCTGTTTTTT
CDR3: CASSLGPVNTGELFF
size: .
V: TRBV5-1
J: TRBJ2-2
D: .

DNA: TGCGCCAGCAGCTTGGTAGTTGGCGCCGGGGAGCTGTTTTTT
CDR3: CASSLVVGAGELFF
size: few
V: TRBV5-1
J: TRBJ2-2
D: .

DNA: TGCGCCAGCAGTTTGGAAAGGGTATTGACACCAGAACTCCAAGAGACCCAGTACTTC
CDR3: CASSLERVLTPELQETQYF
size: .
V: TRBV4-3
J: TRBJ2-5
D: .

DNA: TGTGCCAGCAGTGACCGACTAGGAAGGGGATACGAGCAGTACTTC
CDR3: CASSDRLGRGYEQYF
size: .
V: TRBV27
J: TRBJ2-7
D: .

DNA: TGTGCCAGCAGCTTGGTATCTGGGGCCAACGTCCTGACTTTC
CDR3: CASSLVSGANVLTF
size: few
V: TRBV7-2
J: TRBJ2-6
D: .

DNA: TGTGCCAGCGCCCTCCCTAGCGGGGGGCCGGATGAGCAGTTCTTC
CDR3: CASALPSGGPDEQFF
size: .
V: TRBV25-1
J: TRBJ2-1
D: TRBD2

DNA: TGCAGTGCTAGAAAAGGACAGGGAACCTACGAGCAGTACTTC
CDR3: CSARKGQGTYEQYF
size: few
V: TRBV20-1
J: TRBJ2-7
D: TRBD1

DNA: TGTGCCAGCAGCTTAGTAGGAGGGAAAGAGACCCAGTACTTC
CDR3: CASSLVGGKETQYF
size: .
V: TRBV7-9
J: TRBJ2-5
D: .

DNA: TGTGCCTGGAGTCGAGGGACACCCTACGAGCAGTACTTC
CDR3: CAWSRGTPYEQYF
size: many
V: TRBV30
J: TRBJ2-7
D: .

DNA: TGTGCCAGCAGCCTTGGACTAGGAAACGAGCAGTACTTC
CDR3: CASSLGLGNEQYF
size: .
V: TRBV4-2
J: TRBJ2-7
D: TRBD2

DNA: TGCGCCAGCAGCTTTGAGGTTTCCGGGGAGCTGTTTTTT
CDR3: CASSFEVSGELFF
size: few
V: TRBV5-1
J: TRBJ2-2
D: .

DNA: TGTGCCAGCAGCCTGCCGCTGGACAGTGATCTGTTTTTT
CDR3: CASSLPLDSDLFF
size: few
V: TRBV7-9
J: TRBJ1-4
D: .

DNA: TGTGCCAGCAGCCAAGCCGCCAGGGAGGTCTATGGCTACACCTTC
CDR3: CASSQAAREVYGYTF
size: .
V: TRBV4-2
J: TRBJ1-2
D: .

DNA: TGTGCCAGCAGTTACCCCGGGGGAAGACTTGACAGTGGCTACACCTTC
CDR3: CASSYPGGRLDSGYTF
size: .
V: TRBV6-5
J: TRBJ1-2
D: .

DNA: TGTGCCAGCAGCCCAACTCGACAGGGTTATAACTATGGCTACACCTTC
CDR3: CASSPTRQGYNYGYTF
size: .
V: TRBV4-2
J: TRBJ1-2
D: TRBD1

DNA: TGTGCCAGCAGCGCCGGGACTAGCGGTTCCTACGAGCAGTACTTC
CDR3: CASSAGTSGSYEQYF
size: .
V: TRBV9
J: TRBJ2-7
D: TRBD2

DNA: TGTGCCAGTAGATCGGGGACAGGGCGGAACTATGGCTACACCTTC
CDR3: CASRSGTGRNYGYTF
size: .
V: TRBV19
J: TRBJ1-2
D: TRBD1

DNA: TGTGCCAGCTCACCAAGGACAGCCGCCTCCTACGAGCAGTACTTC
CDR3: CASSPRTAASYEQYF
size: few
V: TRBV18
J: TRBJ2-7
D: .

DNA: TGTGCCAGCAGTGAACGGGGAGCAGGAGAGTTAAATTCACCCCTCCACTTT
CDR3: CASSERGAGELNSPLHF
size: .
V: TRBV2
J: TRBJ1-6
D: .

DNA: TGTGCCAGCAGCCTCGGACAGGGGTCCAATGGCTACACCTTC
CDR3: CASSLGQGSNGYTF
size: .
V: TRBV7-2
J: TRBJ1-2
D: TRBD1

DNA: TGCGCCAGCAGCCAAGATGCGACTAGGCCCTACGAGCAGTACTTC
CDR3: CASSQDATRPYEQYF
size: .
V: TRBV4-3
J: TRBJ2-7
D: .

DNA: TGCAGTGGACTTGACAGGGTATATGGCTACACCTTC
CDR3: CSGLDRVYGYTF
size: few
V: TRBV20-1
J: TRBJ1-2
D: TRBD1

DNA: TGTGCCAGCAGTTTAGACAGTATCGAGCAGTACTTC
CDR3: CASSLDSIEQYF
size: many
V: TRBV12-3/TRBV12-4
J: TRBJ2-7
D: .

DNA: TGTGCCAGTAGTATTGGTTCGGGGAGGTATTCACCCCTCCACTTT
CDR3: CASSIGSGRYSPLHF
size: .
V: TRBV19
J: TRBJ1-6
D: .

DNA: TGTGCCAGCAGTTCAAGGGGGCTCGAATCCAACTATGGCTACACCTTC
CDR3: CASSSRGLESNYGYTF
size: .
V: TRBV6-6
J: TRBJ1-2
D: TRBD1

DNA: TGTGACAGCAGCCAAATACTACAGGACAGGGTCGGCTATGGCTACACCTTC
CDR3: CDSSQILQDRVGYGYTF
size: .
V: TRBV14
J: TRBJ1-2
D: TRBD1

DNA: TGTGCCAGTAGTGCCCCACAGGGTAGGGGTCAGCCCCAGCATTTT
CDR3: CASSAPQGRGQPQHF
size: few
V: TRBV19
J: TRBJ1-5
D: .

DNA: TGCAGTGCCGACGGGGGGCTACTCGACGGCACAGATACGCAGTATTTT
CDR3: CSADGGLLDGTDTQYF
size: many
V: TRBV20-1
J: TRBJ2-3
D: .

DNA: TGTGCCAGCAGCCAGATGGCGGCAGGGCAGAACTACGAGCAGTACTTC
CDR3: CASSQMAAGQNYEQYF
size: few
V: TRBV3-1
J: TRBJ2-7
D: .

DNA: TGTGCCAGCGCTCCCTACCTCTCCCGGAACACCGGGGAGCTGTTTTTT
CDR3: CASAPYLSRNTGELFF
size: few
V: TRBV7-2
J: TRBJ2-2
D: .

DNA: TGCGCCAGCAGCTTGGAGGGACTAGCGGGGCCTCGACCCTACAATGAGCAGTTCTTC
CDR3: CASSLEGLAGPRPYNEQFF
size: .
V: TRBV5-1
J: TRBJ2-1
D: TRBD2

DNA: TGTGCCAGACAGGCGCGGGAGGCCTACGAGCAGTACTTC
CDR3: CARQAREAYEQYF
size: few
V: TRBV2
J: TRBJ2-7
D: TRBD2

DNA: TGTGCCAGCAGCTTAGACAGGAGCTCCTACAATGAGCAGTTCTTC
CDR3: CASSLDRSSYNEQFF
size: many
V: TRBV7-7
J: TRBJ2-1
D: .

DNA: TGTGCCAGCAGGCCCGGGACAGTACAAGAGACCCAGTACTTC
CDR3: CASRPGTVQETQYF
size: .
V: TRBV12-3/TRBV12-4
J: TRBJ2-5
D: TRBD1